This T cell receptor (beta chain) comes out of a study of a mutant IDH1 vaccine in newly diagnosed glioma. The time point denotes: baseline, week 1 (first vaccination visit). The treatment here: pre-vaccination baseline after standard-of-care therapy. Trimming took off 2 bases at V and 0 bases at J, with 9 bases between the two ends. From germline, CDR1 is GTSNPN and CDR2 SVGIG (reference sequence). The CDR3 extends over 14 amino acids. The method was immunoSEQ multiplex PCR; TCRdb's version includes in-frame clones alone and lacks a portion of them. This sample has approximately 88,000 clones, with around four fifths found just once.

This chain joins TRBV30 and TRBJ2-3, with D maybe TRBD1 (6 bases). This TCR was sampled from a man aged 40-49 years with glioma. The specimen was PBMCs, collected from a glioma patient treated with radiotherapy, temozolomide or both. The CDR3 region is CAWSPGQSTDTQYF. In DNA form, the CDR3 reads TGTGCCTGGAGTCCTGGACAGAGCACAGATACGCAGTATTTT.